This paragraph reports one T cell receptor beta chain. Its specificity is not known. Vbeta (60) and Jbeta (13) primers were used in the PCR. Sequenced by immunoSEQ multiplex PCR; TCRdb stores in-frame clones only, minus some. The data contain 170,000 or so clones, 84% of them singletons. The sample comes from a study of cytomegalovirus exposure and HLA in healthy donors. Study at large: Of all 400 or so donors who were genotyped, 75% to 90% belonged to the Caucasian-associated ancestry cluster.

Notes on the study in general: TCR beta V- and J-gene trimming was later associated with a missense DCLRE1C variant. A later analysis showed TCR association rates differing by HLA locus, peaking at DRB1 and lowest at HLA-C.

The sequenced sample consisted of PBMCs. This receptor was taken from a girl aged 10 to 17 in good health and CMV-seropositive.

This CDR3 reads CASSEGQGHSEQFF. Written as DNA, the CDR3 is TGCGCCAGCAGCGAGGGACAGGGTCACAGTGAGCAGTTCTTC. V is TRBV5-1 and J is TRBJ2-1; TRBD1 agrees at 9 bases. Germline-derived CDR1 and CDR2 are SGHRS and YFSETQ. The CDR3 is made up of 14 amino acids. V dropped 4 bases and J dropped 9; count of bases not matched to a gene: 8.